The 10 T cell receptor beta chains below all came from one sample that was sequenced in a study of shared clonotypes between healthy human individuals. Here immunoSEQ multiplex PCR was the method, and the copy in TCRdb shows in-frame clones only, minus some. The data hold 500,000 to 550,000 clones, with roughly 95% observed a single time. Sequencing used naive CD4+ T cells sorted from blood. Subset reported: CD45RA+ positively selected. All receptors come from a woman aged 30 to 39 in good health.

The chain is built from TRBV2 and TRBJ1-1; D call uncertain. The CDR3 sequence is 15 residues long. Germline assignment: CDR1 SNHLY and CDR2 FYNNEI. The germline V and J ends were trimmed by 1 base and 4 bases, with 13 bases remaining between them. CDR3 in amino acids: CASSEEAGRGTEAFF. CDR3 sequence (DNA): TGTGCCAGCAGTGAAGAGGCAGGCCGGGGCACTGAAGCTTTCTTT.

The chain uses TRBV19 and TRBJ2-7, with TRBD1 matching over 8 bases. V was pared by 5 bases and J by 3 bases, with 12 bases of the junction left unmatched. The CDR3 extends over 16 amino acids. Germline V gene data show CDR1 as LNHDA and CDR2 as SQIVND (reference sequence). Here the CDR3 reads CASSLTGGTEGYEQYF. CDR3 bases: TGTGCCAGTAGTTTAACAGGGGGGACGGAAGGCTACGAGCAGTACTTC.

This chain uses TRBV28 with TRBJ1-4; the D is unclear. This CDR3 region has 15 residues. Germline-derived CDR1 and CDR2 are MDHEN and SYDVKM. V was cut by 5 bases and J by 8 bases, with 18 bases left in between. CDR3 loop: CASSPQIRESEKLFF. CDR3 bases: TGTGCCAGCAGTCCCCAAATACGGGAGAGCGAAAAACTGTTTTTT.

This chain's CDR3 is CASSQIGGGRSYNEQFF. The CDR3 DNA sequence: TGCGCCAGCAGCCAAATCGGAGGGGGAAGGTCCTACAATGAGCAGTTCTTC. This chain links TRBV4-1 with TRBJ2-1, with D perhaps TRBD1 or TRBD2 (6 bases each). The germline V gene has CDR1 MGHRA and CDR2 YSYEKL. The CDR3 extends over 17 amino acids. The V gene lost 2 bases and the J gene lost 1 base, with 15 bases spanning the gap.

V is TRBV28 and J is TRBJ1-2, with a weak D call TRBD1 (5 bases). With 6 bases removed from V and 3 bases from J, the gap between germline ends came to 20 bases. This CDR3 is built from 16 residues. The V gene's germline CDR1 is MDHEN and CDR2 SYDVKM. CDR3 loop: CASSPKVRGGDYGYTF. Here the CDR3 DNA reads TGTGCCAGCAGCCCAAAGGTACGGGGAGGGGACTATGGCTACACCTTC.

The chain employs TRBV28 and TRBJ2-4; D perhaps matches TRBD2 (6 bases). CDR3 size: 14 residues. Trimming took off 2 bases at V and 2 bases at J, with 7 bases between the two ends. Germline V gene lookup returns CDR1 MDHEN and CDR2 SYDVKM. The CDR3 is CASSLGGSKNIQYF. As DNA, the CDR3 is TGTGCCAGCAGTTTAGGGGGGTCCAAAAACATTCAGTACTTC.

The J gene is TRBJ2-1, the V gene TRBV2, with 8 bases fitting TRBD1. The germline V gene has CDR1 SNHLY and CDR2 FYNNEI. The junction had 12 bases not matched to a gene; V was cut back by 6 bases and J by 2 bases. There are 17 residues in the CDR3. CDR3: CASRGPRAGQAYNEQFF. CDR3 DNA sequence: TGTGCCAGCAGAGGCCCTAGGGCGGGACAGGCCTACAATGAGCAGTTCTTC.

The chain is built from TRBV27 and TRBJ2-6, with D perhaps TRBD2 (5 bases). The V end was cut by 6 bases, the J end by 2 bases, with 5 bases between. CDR1 is MNHEY, CDR2 SMNVEV, per germline (reference sequence). The CDR3 length is 13 residues. DNA for the CDR3: TGTGCCAGCAGGGAGGCTGGGGCCAACGTCCTGACTTTC. Translated, it gives CASREAGANVLTF. The full variable domain, rest sourced from reference TRBV27 and TRBJ2-6, is EAQVTQNPRYLITVTGKKLTVTCSQNMNHEYMSWYRQDPGLGLRQIYYSMNVEVTDKGDVPEGYKVSRKEKRNFPLILESPSPNQTSLYFCASREAGANVLTFGAGSRLTVL.

This chain connects TRBV5-1 to TRBJ2-7; 9 positions match TRBD1. The CDR3 covers 14 residues. The V gene end was trimmed by 4 bases and the J gene end by 3 bases; junction bases not matched to a gene: 5. CDR1 is SGHRS and CDR2 is YFSETQ in the germline V gene. The CDR3 protein is CASSMGQGIYEQYF. The CDR3 region has the DNA TGCGCCAGCAGCATGGGACAGGGTATCTACGAGCAGTACTTC. Variable domain in full (rest from reference TRBV5-1 and TRBJ2-7): KAGVTQTPRYLIKTRGQQVTLSCSPISGHRSVSWYQQTPGQGLQFLFEYFSETQRNKGNFPGRFSGRQFSNSRSEMNVSTLELGDSALYLCASSMGQGIYEQYFGPGTRLTVT.

The chain joins TRBV28 to TRBJ2-5; D uncertain. V was shortened by 5 bases and J by 9 bases, with 10 bases between the two germline ends. The CDR3 is made up of 11 amino acids. Germline V gives CDR1 MDHEN, CDR2 SYDVKM. Here the CDR3 DNA reads TGTGCCAGCAGTGCCGGGTTGGCCCAGTACTTC. Its protein product is CASSAGLAQYF.